Listed below are T cell receptor beta chains from one sample, sequenced in a study of cytomegalovirus exposure and HLA in healthy donors. Generated by immunoSEQ multiplex PCR, the TCRdb table keeps only in-frame clones and is missing some. The sample has 150,000 to 200,000 clones; 86% are singletons. The material sequenced was PBMCs. Receptors originate from a young woman in good health and CMV-seronegative. The CDR3 runs from the conserved cysteine through the conserved F or W. The D gene is left open where the match is weak. Rows give clone size only sometimes, using once, few, many, or a class for an expanded clone.

>-|13|TRBJ2-7|TRBV5-1|-
CASSLGTTYEQYF
TGCGCCAGCAGCTTGGGGACTACCTACGAGCAGTACTTC
>-|14|TRBJ2-1|TRBV6-1|-
CASSEKGRGNEQFF
TGTGCCAGCAGTGAAAAGGGGCGAGGCAATGAGCAGTTCTTC
>-|14|TRBJ1-6|TRBV7-9|-
CASSVHSVNSPLHF
TGTGCCAGCAGCGTCCACTCGGTGAATTCACCCCTCCACTTT
>-|16|TRBJ2-5|TRBV6-5|TRBD2
CASSYSKRGASETQYF
TGTGCCAGCAGCTACTCCAAGCGGGGGGCAAGTGAGACCCAGTACTTC
>-|14|TRBJ2-2|TRBV6-1|-
CASLGLKNTGELFF
TGTGCCAGCCTGGGGCTGAAGAACACCGGGGAGCTGTTTTTT
>-|14|TRBJ2-7|TRBV5-6|-
CASSSPQLGYEQYF
TGTGCCAGCAGCTCGCCGCAGTTGGGCTACGAGCAGTACTTC
>-|12|TRBJ2-7|TRBV6-5|-
CASSQRDTEQYF
TGTGCCAGCAGTCAGCGGGACACCGAGCAGTACTTC
>-|18|TRBJ2-6|TRBV18|-
CASSQTGVWSSGANVLTF
TGTGCCAGCTCACAAACCGGGGTTTGGAGCTCTGGGGCCAACGTCCTGACTTTC
>-|14|TRBJ1-4|TRBV6-1|-
CASSDRQSNEKLFF
TGTGCCAGCAGTGATCGACAGAGTAATGAAAAACTGTTTTTT
>-|15|TRBJ2-7|TRBV28|TRBD2
CASSPPGTSSYEQYF
TGTGCCAGCAGCCCCCCCGGGACTAGTAGCTACGAGCAGTACTTC
>-|13|TRBJ2-2|TRBV5-1|-
CASSLQGTGELFF
TGCGCCAGCAGCCTACAGGGTACCGGGGAGCTGTTTTTT
>once|12|TRBJ1-4|TRBV2|-
CASSDRGEKLFF
TGTGCCAGCAGTGACCGGGGGGAAAAACTGTTTTTT
>-|14|TRBJ1-2|TRBV5-1|-
CASSLTRDGYGYTF
TGCGCCAGCAGCTTGACCAGGGATGGCTATGGCTACACCTTC
>-|13|TRBJ1-1|TRBV5-4|-
CASSSSVNTEAFF
TGTGCCAGCAGCTCGTCAGTGAACACTGAAGCTTTCTTT
>-|15|TRBJ1-5|TRBV18|TRBD1
CASSMTGGGNQPQHF
TGTGCCAGCTCAATGACAGGGGGCGGCAATCAGCCCCAGCATTTT
>-|18|TRBJ1-4|TRBV5-1|TRBD1
CASSSPQGVLPTNEKLFF
TGCGCCAGCAGCTCTCCTCAGGGGGTTCTCCCAACTAATGAAAAACTGTTTTTT
>-|14|TRBJ2-7|TRBV5-1|-
CASSLVAGSHEQYF
TGCGCCAGCAGCTTGGTGGCGGGGTCCCACGAGCAGTACTTC
>-|14|TRBJ2-1|TRBV29-1|TRBD1
CSVGRDRAGVEQFF
TGCAGCGTTGGACGGGACAGGGCGGGGGTGGAGCAGTTCTTC
>-|14|TRBJ2-5|TRBV9|-
CASSVQGGQETQYF
TGTGCCAGCAGCGTACAGGGGGGCCAAGAGACCCAGTACTTC
>-|14|TRBJ2-3|TRBV7-2|-
CASSASEITDTQYF
TGTGCCAGCAGCGCGTCTGAGATCACAGATACGCAGTATTTT
>-|13|TRBJ1-3|TRBV30|-
CAWSRAGWNTIYF
TGTGCCTGGAGTCGTGCAGGTTGGAACACCATATATTTT
>-|17|TRBJ2-7|TRBV27|TRBD2
CASSLGPGSGGAYEQYF
TGTGCCAGCAGTTTAGGCCCCGGTAGCGGGGGAGCCTACGAGCAGTACTTC
>-|14|TRBJ2-7|TRBV5-1|TRBD1
CASSAGTGAYEQYF
TGCGCCAGCAGCGCCGGGACAGGGGCCTACGAGCAGTACTTC
>-|16|TRBJ2-6|TRBV7-6|-
CASSSPLYSGANVLTF
TGTGCCAGCAGCTCGCCACTATACTCTGGGGCCAACGTCCTGACTTTC
>-|15|TRBJ2-2|TRBV19|TRBD1
CASSMPGQGNRELFF
TGTGCCAGTAGTATGCCGGGACAGGGGAACCGGGAGCTGTTTTTT
>few|17|TRBJ1-6|TRBV7-6|TRBD1
CASSLESRQGAYSPLHF
TGTGCCAGCAGCTTAGAAAGTCGGCAGGGGGCATATTCACCCCTCCACTTT
>once|12|TRBJ1-1|TRBV25-1|-
CASREGNTEAFF
TGTGCCAGCAGGGAGGGGAACACTGAAGCTTTCTTT
>-|14|TRBJ1-1|TRBV11-2|-
CASSLVQERTEAFF
TGTGCCAGCAGCTTAGTGCAGGAAAGGACTGAAGCTTTCTTT
>-|11|TRBJ1-2|TRBV29-1|-
CSVEDTDRYTF
TGCAGCGTTGAAGATACCGACAGGTACACCTTC
>-|15|TRBJ1-2|TRBV27|TRBD1
CASSLRGQGRDGYTF
TGTGCCAGCAGTCTCCGAGGACAGGGGAGGGATGGCTACACCTTC
>-|18|TRBJ2-7|TRBV2|TRBD2
CASSYGLAGGPSTYEQYF
TGTGCCAGCAGCTATGGACTAGCGGGAGGCCCATCCACCTACGAGCAGTACTTC
>-|12|TRBJ2-3|TRBV9|-
CASSAGRDTQYF
TGTGCCAGCAGCGCCGGTCGGGATACGCAGTATTTT
>-|11|TRBJ2-7|TRBV10-3|-
CAISDIYEQYF
TGTGCCATCAGCGACATCTACGAGCAGTACTTC
>-|22|TRBJ2-6|TRBV4-1|-
CASSQAFQGITTYVSGANVLTF
TGCGCCAGCAGCCAAGCCTTTCAGGGGATCACGACTTACGTGTCTGGGGCCAACGTCCTGACTTTC
>-|11|TRBJ1-2|TRBV15|-
CATGSGYGYTF
TGTGCCACCGGGTCAGGCTATGGCTACACCTTC
>-|16|TRBJ2-1|TRBV25-1|TRBD1
CASSDPRQGQGGEQFF
TGTGCCAGCAGTGATCCTCGACAGGGCCAAGGGGGTGAGCAGTTCTTC
>-|14|TRBJ2-1|TRBV27|TRBD2
CASPPGTSANEQFF
TGTGCCAGCCCCCCTGGGACTAGTGCGAATGAGCAGTTCTTC
>-|13|TRBJ2-1|TRBV27|-
CASSFGGPEEQFF
TGTGCCAGCAGTTTTGGAGGGCCCGAGGAGCAGTTCTTC
>once|16|TRBJ1-5|TRBV27|-
CASSSMGAASREPQHF
TGTGCCAGCAGTTCTATGGGGGCGGCTTCAAGAGAGCCCCAGCATTTT
>-|15|TRBJ2-1|TRBV5-4|-
CASSYSADRYNEQFF
TGTGCCAGCAGCTATTCTGCAGACAGGTACAATGAGCAGTTCTTC
>-|15|TRBJ2-1|TRBV11-2|TRBD2
CASSPSSGTYNEQFF
TGTGCCAGCAGCCCGTCTAGCGGGACCTACAATGAGCAGTTCTTC
>-|14|TRBJ2-3|TRBV2|-
CASKLGQGTDTQYF
TGTGCCAGCAAGCTTGGCCAGGGGACCGATACGCAGTATTTT
>-|10|TRBJ2-1|TRBV19|-
CASTGDEQFF
TGTGCCAGTACCGGGGATGAGCAGTTCTTC
>-|15|TRBJ2-1|TRBV5-1|-
CASSLLLTSSNEQFF
TGCGCCAGCAGCCTTCTCTTAACTAGCAGCAATGAGCAGTTCTTC
>-|12|TRBJ2-1|TRBV30|TRBD2
CSGLAGGNEQFF
TGCTCGGGACTAGCGGGAGGCAATGAGCAGTTCTTC
>-|14|TRBJ1-6|TRBV28|TRBD1
CASSLTGGSSPLHF
TGTGCCAGCAGTTTAACAGGGGGCTCTTCACCCCTCCACTTT